These 30 T cell receptor beta chains were all obtained from the same sample, sequenced in a study of T-cell memory formation after mild COVID-19. Via MiXCR, TCRdb re-called the 5' RACE reads, giving one row per CDR3 protein. This table has roughly 130,000 distinct CDR3 sequences, about a sixth appearing once. The sequencing input was PBMCs or a T cell subset sorted from them (not recorded which). The receptors originated from an adult woman who had mild COVID-19 (a few samples of this study predate the infection). Cell type and time point are not known.

The rearrangement uses TRBV19 and TRBJ1-5, with D tentatively TRBD1 (5 bases). This CDR3 has 16 residues. Trimming left V 6 bases short and J 0 bases short, with 15 bases between. CDR1 LNHDA and CDR2 SQIVND come from the germline V gene (reference sequence). In nucleotides, the CDR3 is TGTGCCAGTAGAGAGGACACGACTTATAGCAATCAGCCCCAGCATTTT. This translates into CASREDTTYSNQPQHF.

This chain links TRBV2 with TRBJ2-5; 13 nucleotides match TRBD2. J was trimmed by 0 bases and V by 7 bases; bases with no gene match: 5. CDR3 size: 16 residues. CDR1 SNHLY and CDR2 FYNNEI come from the germline V gene. CDR3: CASTRGLAGDQETQYF. CDR3 coding DNA: TGTGCCAGCACCCGCGGACTAGCGGGGGACCAAGAGACCCAGTACTTC.

V and J are TRBV29-1 and TRBJ1-2, with a tentative D call TRBD1 (6 bases). Looked up from germline, CDR1 is SQVTM and CDR2 is ANQGSEA. Trimming removed 7 bases at V and 4 bases at J, with 16 bases between. This CDR3 is built from 13 residues. The CDR3 is CSAQGGDTYGYTF. The CDR3 coding sequence is TGCAGCGCCCAGGGCGGGGACACCTATGGCTACACCTTC.

This clonotype turned up a few times. The chain uses TRBV19 and TRBJ2-6; D is uncertain. Between the trimmed V and J ends, which lost 9 bases and 2 bases, there was a span of 8 bases. The CDR3 has 13 amino acids. Germline V gene sequence: CDR1 LNHDA, CDR2 SQIVND (reference sequence). The CDR3 nucleotides read TGTGCCAGCCGACACGCTGGGGCCAACGTCCTGACTTTC. Protein: CASRHAGANVLTF.

The chain has TRBV12-3 or TRBV12-4 and TRBJ1-1, with D possibly TRBD1 on 5 matching bases. Trimming cost V 4 bases and J 8 bases, with 20 bases left between them. This CDR3 spans 15 amino acids. The CDR3 DNA sequence: TGTGCCAGCAGTTATCAGGTCGGGGGAGCGCTAGAAGCTTTCTTT. This codes for CASSYQVGGALEAFF.

This clonotype was detected ten times or more. This rearrangement joins TRBV28 to TRBJ2-1, with D unclear. The germline V and J ends were trimmed by 3 bases and 0 bases, with 6 bases remaining between them. Germline loops: CDR1 MDHEN, CDR2 SYDVKM. This CDR3 region has 14 residues. The CDR3 DNA sequence: TGTGCCAGCAGTTTCGGTAGCTCCTACAATGAGCAGTTCTTC. Amino acid sequence: CASSFGSSYNEQFF.

This clonotype was found a few times. This chain links TRBV7-2 with TRBJ1-3; D gene uncertain. V gave up 4 bases and J gave up 4 bases, with 14 bases separating them. This CDR3 contains 15 residues. In germline, CDR1 is SGHTA, CDR2 FQGNSA. DNA for the CDR3: TGTGCCAGCAGCTCCTCGGGGAGGATGGGAAACACCATATATTTT. Translation gives CASSSSGRMGNTIYF.

The chain is built from TRBV25-1 and TRBJ2-3; TRBD2 is a possible D gene (6 bases). The CDR3 sequence is 16 residues long. V was cut by 3 bases and J by 6 bases, with 19 bases left in between. Germline CDR1 MGHDK, CDR2 SYGVNS. CDR3 coding DNA: TGTGCCAGCAGTGACCGACTTGGCGGGGTGGTGGATACGCAGTATTTT. Its protein is CASSDRLGGVVDTQYF.

This clonotype appeared a few times. This chain links TRBV5-4 with TRBJ2-3, with TRBD2 identical over 9 bases. The CDR3 is made up of 14 amino acids. The V segment lost 4 bases and the J segment 6 bases; nucleotides outside the gene matches: 6. Germline CDR1 SGHNT, CDR2 YYREEE (reference sequence). The DNA for the CDR3 is TGTGCCAGCAGCCGCGGGGGGGCCGAGGATACGCAGTATTTT. Protein sequence: CASSRGGAEDTQYF.

This clonotype was counted once. The chain uses TRBV6-6 and TRBJ1-4; 8 nucleotides line up with TRBD1. The CDR3 extends over 16 amino acids. Germline assignment: CDR1 MNHNY and CDR2 SVGAGI (reference sequence). Germline trimming cut 2 bases from V and 5 bases from J; bases unmatched to any gene: 7. The CDR3 DNA reads as TGTGCCAGCAGTTACACTCAGACAGGGGCGAATGAAAAACTGTTTTTT. This gives the protein CASSYTQTGANEKLFF.

V and J are TRBV20-1 and TRBJ2-1; D may be TRBD2 (6 bases). V was trimmed by 6 bases and J by 0 bases, leaving 18 bases between them. This CDR3 comprises 16 residues. CDR1 is DFQATT, CDR2 SNEGSKA, per germline (reference sequence). In DNA form, the CDR3 reads TGCAGTGCCCCTGGGGGACTTGATGGCTCCTACAATGAGCAGTTCTTC. Encoded protein: CSAPGGLDGSYNEQFF.

This clonotype has more than one count but fewer than ten. The CDR3 sequence is CASSPGGQGRVGGYTF. DNA of the CDR3: TGTGCCAGCAGCCCCGGAGGACAGGGTCGGGTTGGAGGCTACACCTTC. This chain uses TRBV7-2 with TRBJ1-2; 8 bases line up with TRBD1. Per germline, CDR1 SGHTA and CDR2 FQGNSA. After removal of 5 bases from V and 8 bases from J, the junction contained 16 bases not matched to a gene. The CDR3 runs to 16 residues.

This clonotype was counted a few times. This sequence joins TRBV3-1 and TRBJ2-4; 7 bases agree with TRBD2. V shed 2 bases, J shed 0 bases, and the junction held 16 bases outside the gene matches. The CDR3 runs 20 residues. Per germline, CDR1 LGHDT and CDR2 YNNKEL (reference sequence). The CDR3 DNA reads TGTGCCAGCAGCCAATATGCGGGAGATCCTTCGGGCCTAGCCAAAAACATTCAGTACTTC. It specifies CASSQYAGDPSGLAKNIQYF.

The table lists this clonotype with a few counts. V is TRBV9 and J is TRBJ2-3; maybe TRBD2 (7 bases). CDR3 size: 16 residues. V was trimmed by 2 bases and J by 5 bases, leaving 18 bases between them. CDR1 SGDLS and CDR2 YYNGEE come from the germline V gene. CDR3 coding DNA: TGTGCCAGCAGCGTTCAGGGAGGGGGGGCTCAAGATACGCAGTATTTT. Translated, it gives CASSVQGGGAQDTQYF.

This clonotype was recorded a few times. The chain has TRBV7-9 and TRBJ2-1; D ambiguous. Germline CDR1 is SEHNR and CDR2 is FQNEAQ (reference sequence). CDR3 length: 12 amino acids. V was cut by 4 bases and J by 12 bases, with 13 bases left in between. In DNA, the CDR3 is TGTGCCAGCAGCTCCGCTAGGTCCGGGCAGTTCTTC. Its protein is CASSSARSGQFF.

Ten or more counts support this clonotype. J is TRBJ2-2 and V is TRBV2, with a weak D call TRBD1 (5 bases). CDR3 length: 12 amino acids. The germline CDR1 and CDR2 sequences are SNHLY and FYNNEI. The ends were cut back, 6 bases at V and 3 bases at J, with 5 bases in the middle. The CDR3 reads CASRGDTGELFF. The CDR3 nucleotides are TGTGCCAGCAGAGGGGACACCGGGGAGCTGTTTTTT. Full variable domain (outside the CDR3, taken from reference TRBV2 and TRBJ2-2): EPEVTQTPSHQVTQMGQEVILRCVPISNHLYFYWYRQILGQKVEFLVSFYNNEISEKSEIFDDQFSVERPDGSNFTLKIRSTKLEDSAMYFCASRGDTGELFFGEGSRLTVL.

This clonotype was observed a few times. The rearrangement joins TRBV6-5 to TRBJ1-2; 7 positions agree with TRBD1. The CDR3 extends over 15 amino acids. Germline V gene data show CDR1 as MNHEY and CDR2 as SVGAGI. The J segment lost 8 bases and the V segment lost 7 bases, leaving 16 bases of the junction unmatched. In DNA form, the CDR3 reads TGTGCCAGCAACTTTAACAGGGGAGGTTTGAACGGCTACACCTTC. Amino acid sequence: CASNFNRGGLNGYTF.

The rearrangement joins TRBV7-9 to TRBJ1-2, with no clear D. Germline lookup yields CDR1 SEHNR and CDR2 FQNEAQ (reference sequence). CDR3 size: 13 residues. The V and J ends lost 5 bases and 0 bases respectively, with 7 bases between them. CDR3 sequence: CASSEGANYGYTF. The CDR3, as DNA: TGTGCCAGCAGCGAGGGAGCTAACTATGGCTACACCTTC.

This rearrangement joins TRBV14 to TRBJ2-2, with 7 positions matching TRBD1. The CDR3 has 15 residues. After removal of 3 bases from V and 5 bases from J, the junction contained 6 bases not matched to a gene. The germline V gene has CDR1 SGHDN and CDR2 FVKESK. CDR3 sequence reads: CASSQRQGATGELFF. In DNA, the CDR3 is TGTGCCAGCAGCCAGCGACAGGGTGCTACCGGGGAGCTGTTTTTT.

The V call is TRBV18, the J call TRBJ1-2, with 7 bases that match TRBD1. Germline CDR1 is KGHSH and CDR2 is LQKENI. Unmatched junction bases numbered 7, after V lost 1 base and J lost 2 bases. CDR3 length equals 16 residues. In nucleotides, the CDR3 is TGTGCCAGCTCACCACTAGTCGGGACAGCCAACTATGGCTACACCTTC. The encoded protein is CASSPLVGTANYGYTF. Supplemented by reference TRBV18 and TRBJ1-2, the full variable domain reads NAGVMQNPRHLVRRRGQEARLRCSPMKGHSHVYWYRQLPEEGLKFMVYLQKENIIDESGMPKERFSAEFPKEGPSILRIQQVVRGDSAAYFCASSPLVGTANYGYTFGSGTRLTVV.

This clonotype was observed a few times. This rearrangement joins TRBV7-2 to TRBJ2-7; 8 bases map to TRBD1. CDR3 length: 15 residues. The V gene's germline CDR1 is SGHTA and CDR2 FQGNSA. The V and J ends lost 4 bases and 2 bases, in that order; junction bases with no gene match: 7. The CDR3 reads CASSSETGATYEQYF. The CDR3 nucleotides read TGTGCCAGCAGCTCCGAGACAGGGGCGACCTACGAGCAGTACTTC.

In its sample, this clonotype was seen a few times. The chain recombines TRBV29-1 with TRBJ2-7; no clear D gene. V was pared by 2 bases and J by 8 bases, with 10 bases between. In germline, CDR1 is SQVTM, CDR2 ANQGSEA. This CDR3 is built from 11 residues. CDR3 sequence reads: CSVERSGKQYF. Written as DNA, the CDR3 is TGCAGCGTTGAACGGTCAGGCAAGCAGTACTTC.

This clonotype was recorded many times. V is TRBV15 and J is TRBJ1-5; possibly TRBD1 for D (6 bases). The CDR3 is 18 amino acids. The ends were cut back, 7 bases at V and 8 bases at J, with 30 bases in the middle. Germline CDR1 is LNHNV and CDR2 is YYDKDF (reference sequence). The DNA of the CDR3 is TGTGCCACCACTCAAGTGGGACACCTCCGTGTCGGCGACAAGCCCCAGCATTTT. This translates into CATTQVGHLRVGDKPQHF.

There are a few counts of this clonotype. This chain uses TRBV2 with TRBJ2-5; possibly TRBD1 or TRBD2 for D (5 bases each). The CDR3 is 14 residues long. V lost 7 bases and J 6 bases, leaving 18 bases between the germline ends. Germline CDR1 reads SNHLY; CDR2 reads FYNNEI. The CDR3 nucleotides are TGTGCCAGCACCCTCGGCGAGGGGCGGAAGACCCAGTACTTC. Protein sequence: CASTLGEGRKTQYF.

This chain connects TRBV24-1 to TRBJ2-5, with D possibly matching TRBD1 (6 bases). Germline CDR1 is KGHDR and CDR2 is SFDVKD. V was cut by 3 bases and J by 5 bases, with 15 bases left in between. The CDR3 has 15 amino acids. CDR3: CATSDVQGPGETQYF. CDR3 DNA sequence: TGTGCCACCAGTGATGTGCAGGGGCCTGGGGAGACCCAGTACTTC.

The V gene is TRBV7-2, the J gene TRBJ2-7, with TRBD1 as a possible D gene (6 bases). Trimming removed 1 base at V and 4 bases at J, with 11 bases between. The CDR3 is 14 amino acids. Germline V gene data show CDR1 as SGHTA and CDR2 as FQGNSA. The CDR3 loop reads CASSLVVRGYEQYF. The CDR3, as DNA: TGTGCCAGCAGCTTAGTGGTCAGGGGATACGAGCAGTACTTC.

The chain combines TRBV5-1 with TRBJ2-5, with 8 bases matching TRBD2. J lost 6 bases, V lost 0 bases, and 10 bases had no gene match. The germline gives CDR1 SGHRS, CDR2 YFSETQ. This CDR3 comprises 16 residues. The CDR3 DNA reads as TGCGCCAGCAGCTTGGCCCTCGCGGGAGGTAGGAAGACCCAGTACTTC. This sequence encodes CASSLALAGGRKTQYF.

The V gene is TRBV2, the J gene TRBJ1-2; 7 bases map to TRBD1. Losses at the gene ends were 1 base for V and 4 bases for J; bases not matched to a gene: 3. The germline gives CDR1 SNHLY, CDR2 FYNNEI. The CDR3 runs to 14 residues. DNA of the CDR3: TGTGCCAGCAGTGAAGGAAGACAGGGCTATGGCTACACCTTC. Its translation: CASSEGRQGYGYTF.

Worth noting for this clonotype: An end of the junction differs from the germline gene, which may be a read error. The CDR3 loop is CAICWGSNQPQHF. For the CDR3, the DNA is TGTGCCATCTGTTGGGGTAGCAACCAGCCCCAGCATTTT. The genes are TRBV10-3 and TRBJ1-5; no clear D gene. The V gene's germline CDR1 is ENHRY and CDR2 SYGVKD. This CDR3 region has 13 residues.

This clonotype was detected a few times. The V call is TRBV11-2, the J call TRBJ2-4; no definite D call. V dropped 0 bases and J dropped 6 bases, with 6 bases sitting between them. The germline V gene has CDR1 SGHAT and CDR2 FQNNGV. This CDR3 is 13 amino acids long. The CDR3 region has the DNA TGTGCCAGCAGCTTAGACAGGACAAACATTCAGTACTTC. It is translated as CASSLDRTNIQYF.